The clone carrying this T cell receptor beta chain was recorded a few times. These data are taken from a study of control samples from healthy donors and cancer patients. This CDR3 comprises 14 residues. The V end was cut by 2 bases, the J end by 9 bases, with 11 bases between. From germline, CDR1 is MNHEY and CDR2 SMNVEV (reference sequence). This table comes from immunoSEQ multiplex PCR, and its TCRdb copy is limited to in-frame clones, with some not included. The sample shows 20,000 to 25,000 clones, approximately 81% of them seen only once. This TCR came from a man in his fifties or sixties with colorectal cancer. The chain combines TRBV27 with TRBJ1-6; D not certain. Specimen: PBMCs. CDR3 nucleotides: TGTGCCAGCAGTTTAATACCCGGTGGTTCACCCCTCCACTTT. As protein: CASSLIPGGSPLHF.